The rows below give T cell receptor beta chains drawn from one sample of a study of molecular identifiers for immune sequencing clone quantification. TCRdb reanalysed the PCR reads using MiXCR and keeps one entry per CDR3 protein. The data show about 300,000 distinct CDR3 sequences, around a fifth seen once. Sequenced material: naive CD8+ T cells from blood, with Jurkat cell RNA spiked in. The receptors were sampled from a human donor in good health. Some libraries in this study had Jurkat cell RNA spiked in. The CDR3 runs from the conserved cysteine through the conserved F or W. Fields, in order: J gene, D gene, V gene, clone size, CDR3 DNA, CDR3 protein. The D gene is left open where the match is weak. Expanded clones are given a class, and other clones once, few, many or no size at all.

>TRBJ2-2|NA|TRBV7-9|many
TGTGCCAGCAGCTTAACCACCAACACCGGGGAGCTGTTTTTT
CASSLTTNTGELFF
>TRBJ2-7|NA|TRBV30|NA
TGTGCCTGGACCCCCGGGGCAGGAGTTTGCGAGCAGTACTTC
CAWTPGAGVCEQYF
>TRBJ1-2|NA|TRBV13|many
TGTGCCAGCAGCCCTCGAGACAGCTATGGCTACACCTTC
CASSPRDSYGYTF
>TRBJ2-1|NA|TRBV11-2|few
TGTGCCACTACCCGGGGCCCGGTATACAATGAGCAGTTCTTC
CATTRGPVYNEQFF
>TRBJ2-6|TRBD1|TRBV7-8|many
TGTGCCAGCAGCTGGACGACAGGGCTCTCTGGGGCCAACGTCCTGACTTTC
CASSWTTGLSGANVLTF
>TRBJ2-3|TRBD1|TRBV30|few
TGTGCCTCGGACAGGGGTACAGATACGCAGTATTTT
CASDRGTDTQYF
>TRBJ2-3|TRBD2|TRBV6-7|few
TGTGCCAGCAGTTACTCGACGCCTTCGTTGGGGGGGACTAGCACAGATACGCAGTATTTT
CASSYSTPSLGGTSTDTQYF
>TRBJ2-5|NA|TRBV7-9|many
TGTGCCAGCAGACTCCCACTAGGAGAGACCCAGTACTTC
CASRLPLGETQYF
>TRBJ2-7|NA|TRBV15|many
TGTGCCACCAGCGGACACAGGACCTACGAGCAGTACTTC
CATSGHRTYEQYF
>TRBJ1-2|TRBD1|TRBV6-2/TRBV6-3|many
TGTGCCAGCAGTCAGATGGACAGGTCCAACTATGGCTACACCTTC
CASSQMDRSNYGYTF
>TRBJ2-7|NA|TRBV7-9|many
TGTGCCAGCAGCTTAGAGGGACTGCCCTACGAGCAGTACTTC
CASSLEGLPYEQYF
>TRBJ2-5|NA|TRBV5-4|many
TGTGCCAGCAGTGAAAACTGGGGGAACCAAGAGACCCAGTACTTC
CASSENWGNQETQYF
>TRBJ2-1|NA|TRBV6-5|many
TGTGCCAGCAGTTACGGACAGGGAGGGGGAGAGCAGTTCTTC
CASSYGQGGGEQFF
>TRBJ2-7|NA|TRBV27|many
TGTGCCAGCAGTCCCCTTGGCCCGACCTCCTACGAGCAGTACTTC
CASSPLGPTSYEQYF
>TRBJ2-3|TRBD2|TRBV19|NA
TGTGCCAGTAGTATAGTGAGCGGGGGCACAGATACGCAGTATTTT
CASSIVSGGTDTQYF
>TRBJ2-2|NA|TRBV6-4|NA
TGTGCCAGCAGTGAAGGGATTAACACCGGGGAGCTGTTTTTT
CASSEGINTGELFF
>TRBJ2-1|NA|TRBV29-1|NA
TGCAGCGTTGAAGGAACGGTTCATATCGGGACAAAAGAGACTCTACTATTCTACAATGAGCAGTTCTTC
CSVEGTVHIGTKETLLFYNEQFF
>TRBJ2-3|NA|TRBV13|many
TGTGCCAGCAGCCCAATATTAGATACGCAGTATTTT
CASSPILDTQYF
>TRBJ2-7|NA|TRBV20-1|many
TGCAGTGCTAGAGATCCAGGCGGGGTTGCCTACGAGCAGTACTTC
CSARDPGGVAYEQYF
>TRBJ2-5|NA|TRBV12-5|NA
TGTGCTAGTGGTGATGCACCGGGGGCCGAAGAGACCCAGTACTTC
CASGDAPGAEETQYF
>TRBJ1-1|TRBD1|TRBV5-1|many
TGCGCCAGCAGCTTATCCCAGGGGGCCTATACTGAAGCTTTCTTT
CASSLSQGAYTEAFF
>TRBJ2-1|NA|TRBV7-9|many
TGTGCCAGCAGCTCGCGACAGGCCTACAATGAGCAGTTCTTC
CASSSRQAYNEQFF
>TRBJ2-3|TRBD1|TRBV5-4|many
TGTGCCAGCAACTATCCGGGACAGACTTTAGATACGCAGTATTTT
CASNYPGQTLDTQYF
>TRBJ1-5|TRBD1|TRBV13|many
TGTGCCAGCAGCTTAGGCCTAACAGGGGGCGGTCAGCCCCAGCATTTT
CASSLGLTGGGQPQHF
>TRBJ1-2|NA|TRBV9|many
TGTGCCAGCAGCGTCGGCCAGCACTATGGCTACACCTTC
CASSVGQHYGYTF
>TRBJ2-3|NA|TRBV7-2|many
TGTGCCAGCAGCTCCTTCGGGTATAGCACAGATACGCAGTATTTT
CASSSFGYSTDTQYF
>TRBJ2-3|TRBD2|TRBV20-1|NA
TGCAGTGCTAGAAGACTAGCGGTGGGGATCACAGATACGCAGTATTTT
CSARRLAVGITDTQYF
>TRBJ2-3|NA|TRBV10-3|once
TGTGCCATCAGTGAGTCACAGGCCAACACAGATACGCAGTGTTTT
CAISESQANTDTQCF
>TRBJ2-3|NA|TRBV11-2|NA
TGTGACAGCAGCGAACCACTTAGCGGACCCACAGATACGCAGTATTTT
CDSSEPLSGPTDTQYF
>TRBJ2-1|NA|TRBV15|many
NA
CATSILDRARKGEQFF
>TRBJ1-4|TRBD1|TRBV28|NA
TGTGCCAGCAGTTTGCAGGGGGTCTATGAAAAACTGTTTTTT
CASSLQGVYEKLFF
>TRBJ2-3|NA|TRBV24-1|many
TGTGCCACCAGTGTAGGGTCAGGAACAGATACGCAGTATTTT
CATSVGSGTDTQYF
>TRBJ2-1|TRBD2|TRBV2|NA
TGTGCCAGCAGTGTTCTAGCGGGGGAGGTTAGAAATGAGCAGTTCTTC
CASSVLAGEVRNEQFF
>TRBJ2-7|NA|TRBV19|NA
TGTGCCAGTAGCAACGTGGGGTACGAGCAGTACTTC
CASSNVGYEQYF